A selection of T cell receptor beta chains follows, all from one sample in a study of shared clonotypes between healthy human individuals. Sequenced by immunoSEQ multiplex PCR; TCRdb stores in-frame clones only, minus some. The data contain millions of clones, around nine tenths of them seen just once; the ten biggest clones take up over 0.12%. Sequencing was done on a sample of naive CD4+ T cells sorted from blood. Receptors originate from a man younger than 30 in good health. Each CDR3 is given with its conserved first and last residue. The D gene is left open where the match is weak. Clone size is not always given. Where it is, it says once, few, many or a class for expanded clones.

v_call	clone_size	j_call	d_call	cdr3_aa	cdr3_nt
TRBV10-2	NA	TRBJ1-3	NA	CASSVPFSGNTIYF	TGCGCCAGCAGCGTCCCCTTTAGTGGAAACACCATATATTTT
TRBV6-5	NA	TRBJ2-3	NA	CASSPRRADTDTQYF	TGTGCCAGCAGTCCACGGAGGGCGGACACAGATACGCAGTATTTT
TRBV28	NA	TRBJ2-7	NA	CASMEGAVYEQYF	TGTGCCAGCATGGAGGGGGCGGTTTACGAGCAGTACTTC
TRBV19	NA	TRBJ2-5	TRBD2	CASSIGLAGPAQYF	TGTGCCAGTAGTATCGGGCTAGCGGGACCGGCCCAGTACTTC
TRBV2	NA	TRBJ1-2	TRBD1	CASSLGQGGGYTF	TGTGCCAGCAGCCTCGGACAGGGAGGTGGCTACACCTTC
TRBV6-5	NA	TRBJ1-2	TRBD1	CASGRQGGASGYTF	TGTGCCAGCGGTCGACAGGGAGGGGCTTCTGGCTACACCTTC
TRBV6-7	NA	TRBJ2-7	NA	CASSPPRPQQYF	TGTGCCAGCAGTCCGCCGAGGCCCCAGCAGTACTTC
TRBV5-1	NA	TRBJ1-2	TRBD1	CASSLGWAGTDLRGYTF	TGCGCCAGCAGCTTGGGTTGGGCCGGGACAGATCTGCGTGGCTACACCTTC
TRBV6-6	NA	TRBJ2-7	NA	CASSYSDPWGNEQYF	TGTGCCAGCAGTTACTCGGACCCCTGGGGGAACGAGCAGTACTTC
TRBV5-1	NA	TRBJ2-6	TRBD2	CASSSTSGSGLGTF	TGCGCCAGCAGCTCCACTAGCGGGAGTGGGTTGGGTACTTTC
TRBV5-4	NA	TRBJ1-2	NA	CASRTDGYGYTF	TGTGCCAGCAGAACAGACGGATATGGCTACACCTTC
TRBV6-6	NA	TRBJ1-5	TRBD1	CASSSSTGGVNQPQHF	TGTGCCAGCAGCTCATCCACAGGGGGTGTCAATCAGCCCCAGCATTTT
TRBV4-1	NA	TRBJ1-2	NA	CASSPVASYGYTF	TGCGCCAGCAGCCCGGTAGCGTCTTATGGCTACACCTTC
TRBV5-4	NA	TRBJ2-3	NA	CASSSLGPSTDTQYF	TGTGCCAGCAGCTCACTAGGGCCCAGCACAGATACGCAGTATTTT
TRBV2	NA	TRBJ2-5	NA	CASSVGGRGETQYF	TGTGCCAGCAGTGTAGGGGGGAGAGGAGAGACCCAGTACTTC
TRBV11-3	NA	TRBJ2-2	NA	CASSLRDFGELFF	TGTGCCAGCAGCTTGAGGGATTTCGGGGAGCTGTTTTTT
TRBV5-1	NA	TRBJ2-4	TRBD1	CASSLEDRGKNIQYF	TGCGCCAGCAGCTTGGAGGACAGGGGGAAAAACATTCAGTACTTC
TRBV7-7	NA	TRBJ1-4	NA	CASSLTRGTNEKLFF	TGTGCTAGCAGCTTAACCAGAGGGACTAATGAAAAACTGTTTTTT
TRBV6-1	NA	TRBJ2-7	NA	CASSEPTTYEQYF	TGTGCCAGCAGTGAACCGACAACCTACGAGCAGTACTTC
TRBV28	NA	TRBJ2-7	NA	CATSTENRYEQYF	TGTGCCACCTCGACCGAAAACAGGTACGAGCAGTACTTC
TRBV11-2	NA	TRBJ2-4	NA	CASSLAFGFANIQYF	TGTGCCAGCAGCTTAGCTTTCGGTTTTGCAAACATTCAGTACTTC
TRBV6-5	once	TRBJ1-1	TRBD1	CASSTGGQAFF	TGTGCCAGCAGTACAGGGGGCCAAGCTTTCTTT
TRBV18	NA	TRBJ1-3	NA	CASSPLHRLGNTIYF	TGTGCCAGCTCACCACTCCACCGTCTTGGAAACACCATATATTTT
TRBV6-4	NA	TRBJ1-1	TRBD1	CASSRQGPPAFF	TGTGCCAGCAGTAGACAGGGGCCTCCGGCTTTCTTT
TRBV5-1	NA	TRBJ2-2	NA	CASSPMRANTGELFF	TGCGCCAGCAGCCCGATGAGGGCGAACACCGGGGAGCTGTTTTTT
TRBV25-1	NA	TRBJ2-7	TRBD2	CASSELGGSEQYF	TGTGCCAGCAGTGAATTGGGCGGGAGCGAGCAGTACTTC
TRBV5-1	NA	TRBJ2-1	NA	CASSSAPYNEQFF	TGCGCCAGCAGCTCTGCCCCTTACAATGAGCAGTTCTTC
TRBV7-2	NA	TRBJ2-3	NA	CASSLGGGRDTQYF	TGTGCCAGCAGCTTAGGAGGAGGGAGAGATACGCAGTATTTT
TRBV4-1	NA	TRBJ2-3	NA	CASSPDRDTQYF	TGCGCCAGCAGCCCGGACCGAGATACGCAGTATTTT
TRBV11-2	NA	TRBJ1-5	TRBD1	CASSLDRVGNQPQHF	TGTGCCAGCAGCCTAGACAGGGTTGGCAATCAGCCCCAGCATTTT
TRBV15	once	TRBJ1-2	TRBD1	CATGTGGSIYGYTF	TGTGCCACTGGGACAGGGGGCAGTATTTATGGCTACACCTTC
TRBV30	once	TRBJ2-1	NA	CAWSVLRGPYNEQFF	TGTGCCTGGAGTGTCCTGCGGGGGCCCTACAATGAGCAGTTCTTC
TRBV7-2	NA	TRBJ1-1	NA	CASSLVGIGFMNTEAFF	TGTGCCAGCAGCTTAGTGGGGATAGGGTTTATGAACACTGAAGCTTTCTTT
TRBV4-3	NA	TRBJ2-7	TRBD2	CASSQGLAVLTPYEQYF	TGCGCCAGCAGCCAGGGACTAGCGGTTCTCACCCCCTACGAGCAGTACTTC
TRBV5-1	NA	TRBJ2-2	TRBD1	CASSQMTDRSNTGELFF	TGCGCCAGCAGCCAGATGACGGACAGGTCGAACACCGGGGAGCTGTTTTTT
TRBV10-3	NA	TRBJ2-6	NA	CAISESTRGPSGANVLTF	TGTGCCATCAGTGAATCTACCAGGGGCCCCTCTGGGGCCAACGTCCTGACTTTC
TRBV30	NA	TRBJ1-2	NA	CAWNPTTANYGYTF	TGTGCCTGGAACCCGACAACAGCTAACTATGGCTACACCTTC
TRBV5-4	NA	TRBJ2-1	TRBD2	CASSTSSGVYNEQFF	TGTGCCAGCAGCACGAGTAGCGGGGTTTACAATGAGCAGTTCTTC
TRBV4-3	NA	TRBJ2-1	TRBD2	CASSPRLAASEQFF	TGCGCCAGCAGCCCTCGACTAGCGGCCAGTGAGCAGTTCTTC
TRBV7-9	NA	TRBJ1-1	NA	CASSLLVAEAFF	TGTGCCAGCAGCTTGCTGGTCGCTGAAGCTTTCTTT
TRBV30	NA	TRBJ2-1	TRBD2	CAEGTSGSFSSEQFF	TGTGCGGAAGGGACTAGCGGGAGTTTTAGTAGTGAGCAGTTCTTC
TRBV7-9	NA	TRBJ2-3	TRBD2	CASSLAGPTDTQYF	TGTGCCAGCAGTCTAGCGGGGCCAACAGATACGCAGTATTTT
TRBV18	NA	TRBJ2-7	TRBD2	CASSPGLAGYEQYF	TGTGCCAGCTCACCAGGACTAGCGGGCTACGAGCAGTACTTC
TRBV28	NA	TRBJ2-3	NA	CASSFSELGGTDTQYF	TGTGCCAGCAGTTTCAGCGAATTGGGGGGCACAGATACGCAGTATTTT
TRBV20-1	NA	TRBJ2-7	NA	CSARPGYEQYF	TGCAGTGCTAGACCAGGCTACGAGCAGTACTTC
TRBV15	NA	TRBJ1-4	TRBD1	CATSDGTANEKLFF	TGTGCCACCAGCGACGGGACAGCTAATGAAAAACTGTTTTTT
TRBV19	NA	TRBJ1-1	TRBD1	CASSLQGMNTEAFF	TGTGCCAGTAGCCTACAGGGGATGAACACTGAAGCTTTCTTT
TRBV10-2	NA	TRBJ2-5	NA	CASSALGLQETQYF	TGCGCCAGCAGTGCTCTCGGATTGCAAGAGACCCAGTACTTC
TRBV7-2	NA	TRBJ2-2	NA	CASSPQGRTGELFF	TGTGCCAGCAGCCCACAGGGACGCACCGGGGAGCTGTTTTTT
TRBV7-7	NA	TRBJ2-5	NA	CASSFTSSKGETQYF	TGTGCTAGCAGCTTCACGAGCAGCAAGGGGGAGACCCAGTACTTC
TRBV5-4	NA	TRBJ2-1	NA	CASSLEAAGGEQFF	TGTGCCAGCAGCTTGGAAGCGGCGGGCGGTGAGCAGTTCTTC
TRBV11-2	NA	TRBJ2-2	TRBD2	CASSVTGGRNTGELFF	TGTGCCAGCAGCGTTACAGGCGGGAGGAACACCGGGGAGCTGTTTTTT
TRBV6-1	NA	TRBJ1-3	TRBD1	CASSGLRDRGNTIYF	TGTGCCAGCAGTGGCCTCCGGGACAGGGGGAACACCATATATTTT
TRBV5-1	few	TRBJ1-1	NA	CASSLVKENTEAFF	TGCGCCAGCAGCTTGGTCAAGGAAAACACTGAAGCTTTCTTT
TRBV23-1	NA	TRBJ1-5	NA	CASSQSLWKGGNQPQHF	TGCGCCAGCAGTCAATCACTATGGAAGGGTGGCAATCAGCCCCAGCATTTT